The following is a T cell receptor (beta chain) sequence with its context. Given the absence of the conserved phenylalanine or tryptophan at the CDR3 end, a read error is likely. The data are from a study of tumor and adjacent non-tumor tissue in lung cancer. Study-level information: Patients comprised some eleven adenocarcinoma, a couple of squamous cell carcinoma and 1 small cell lung cancer. Patients were aged 31 to 76, approximately ten men and about 5 women, stage I to III. Around 4 million productive TCRbeta reads were obtained per sample on average.

Between the trimmed V and J ends, which lost 6 bases and 0 bases, there was a span of 17 bases. Germline V CDR1 and CDR2: SGHRS, YFSETQ. This CDR3 comprises 16 residues. TCRbeta libraries were built with three rounds of nested PCR, modified from ARM-PCR. One entry per CDR3 protein, called by TCRdb with MiXCR from the multiplex PCR reads. The sample has 35,000 to 50,000 distinct CDR3 sequences; approximately 61% are singletons. The template was RNA from unsorted bulk tissue. This non-tumor lung sample came from over 3 cm beyond the tumor edge. Between August and November 2014, newly diagnosed, chemotherapy-naive lung cancer patients underwent thoracic surgery in China.

This receptor was identified in a man aged 50 to 60 with non-small cell lung cancer. The V and J genes are TRBV5-1 and TRBJ2-3; D gene unclear. Specimen: distant non-tumor lung tissue. The CDR3 nucleotides read TGCGCCAGCACGCAATCTTGGGGAACTAGCACAGATACGCAGTATCTT. Residues: CASTQSWGTSTDTQYL.